The entry below describes one T cell receptor beta chain. Its antigen is still unknown. Looked up from germline, CDR1 is LGHDT and CDR2 is YNNKEL (reference sequence). This CDR3 has 13 amino acids. V lost 4 bases and J lost 9, with 16 bases in between. These data come from a study of early T cells in non-severe SARS-CoV-2 infection. Study background: The sequenced material was bulk RNA from unsorted whole blood, and its chains were unpaired. Notes on the study in general: The study's VDJdb matching favored anti-spike CD8 responses and missed private and CD4 specificities.

As part of library construction, unique molecular identifiers were attached to individual cDNA molecules. TCRdb used MiXCR to reprocess the 5' RACE reads, holding one entry per CDR3 protein. The sample holds 70,000 to 95,000 distinct CDR3 sequences; 14% to 15% are singletons and the top ten take roughly 11%. Specimen: whole blood. The clonotype was recovered from an adult who was a healthcare worker with PCR-confirmed SARS-CoV-2 infection or an uninfected control (not recorded which). The chain recombines TRBV3-1 with TRBJ2-7, with a possible D match to TRBD1 (6 bases). Written as DNA, the CDR3 is TGTGCCAGCAGCCGAGGGGACACCCAAAGGCAGTACTTC. This sequence encodes CASSRGDTQRQYF.